Reported below is one T cell receptor beta chain. The sample belongs to a study of blood T cell repertoires in COVID-19. V was clipped by 3 bases and J by 3 bases; unmatched bases: 4. The CDR3 is 15 residues long. Germline V gene sequence: CDR1 LGHDT, CDR2 YNNKEL (reference sequence). Assay: immunoSEQ multiplex PCR; the TCRdb copy retains only in-frame clones and omits some. The data contain around 190,000 clones, about four fifths of them seen just once; the ten biggest clones take up around 8%. The sequenced material came from peripheral blood. The source is a woman aged 55-69 years with COVID-19, enrolled during active disease. V is TRBV3-1 (or the pseudogene TRBV3-2) and J is TRBJ2-7; 11 positions match TRBD1. CDR3 in amino acids: CASSQTDRGLYEQYF. The CDR3 nucleotides read TGTGCCAGCAGCCAGACGGACAGGGGGCTCTACGAGCAGTACTTC.